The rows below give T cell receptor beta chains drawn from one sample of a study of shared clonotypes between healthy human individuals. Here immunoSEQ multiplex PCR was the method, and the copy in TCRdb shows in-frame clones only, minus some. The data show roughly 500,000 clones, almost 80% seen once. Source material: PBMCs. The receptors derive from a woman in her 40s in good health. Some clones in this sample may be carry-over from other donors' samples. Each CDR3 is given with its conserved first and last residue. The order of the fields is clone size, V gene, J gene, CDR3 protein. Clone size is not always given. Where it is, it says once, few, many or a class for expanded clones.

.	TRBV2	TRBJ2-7	CASTGTWRYEQYF
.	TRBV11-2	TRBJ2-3	CASSLRTGRGADTQYF
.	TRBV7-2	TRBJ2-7	CASSRDTNSYEQYF
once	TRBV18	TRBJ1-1	CASSPVTGDTEAFF
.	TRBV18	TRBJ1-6	CASSRDSNSPLHF
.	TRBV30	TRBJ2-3	CAAALAGDTQYF
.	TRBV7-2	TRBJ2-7	CASSLGVGNYEQYF
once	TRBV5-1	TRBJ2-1	CASSFGLAGDLNEQFF
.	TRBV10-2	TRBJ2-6	CASSEPGHSGANVLTF
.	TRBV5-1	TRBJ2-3	CASSIRQTDTDTQYF
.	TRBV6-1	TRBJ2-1	CASSASGLNEQFF
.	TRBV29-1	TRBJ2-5	CSVGDIQETQYF
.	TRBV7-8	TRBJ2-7	CASSLERPYEQYF
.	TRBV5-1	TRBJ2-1	CASGTDENNEQFF
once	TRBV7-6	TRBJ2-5	CASSRSGSHETQYF
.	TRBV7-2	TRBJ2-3	CASSGYRSSTDTQYF
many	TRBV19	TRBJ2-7	CASSPRGQITAYEQYF
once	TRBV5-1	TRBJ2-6	CASSFGHNSGANVLTF
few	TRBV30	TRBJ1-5	CAWSVRGDQPQHF
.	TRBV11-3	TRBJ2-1	CASSSLGGSSYNEQFF
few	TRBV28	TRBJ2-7	CASSSLGLAFNEQYF
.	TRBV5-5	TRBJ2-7	CASSLAPPSAGYEQYF
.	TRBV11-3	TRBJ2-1	CASSWGESSYNEQFF
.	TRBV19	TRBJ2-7	CASSIEPGAAQYF
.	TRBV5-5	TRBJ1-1	CASSISYMNTEAFF
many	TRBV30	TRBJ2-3	CAFTGTGLDTQYF
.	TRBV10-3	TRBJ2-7	CAISEGVAGAYEQYF
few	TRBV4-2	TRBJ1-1	CASSQEQGAVNTEAFF
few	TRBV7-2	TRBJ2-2	CASSRFLAGDSGELFF
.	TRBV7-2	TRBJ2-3	CASSYTGTDTQYF
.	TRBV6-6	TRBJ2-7	CASSHGQGIYEQYF
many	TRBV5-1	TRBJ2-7	CASSWGGKQGLYEQYF
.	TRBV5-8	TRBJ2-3	CASSWDYTDTQYF
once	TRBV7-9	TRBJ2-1	CASSPMVQSSYNEQFF
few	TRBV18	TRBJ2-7	CASSPGHGYEQYF
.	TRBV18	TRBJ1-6	CASSQAGTGNSPLHF
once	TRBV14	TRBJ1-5	CASSQGRTGHQRNQPQHF
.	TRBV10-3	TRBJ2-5	CAIGGSAQETQYF
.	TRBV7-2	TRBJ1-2	CASSLDRSAYGYTF
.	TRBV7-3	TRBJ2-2	CASSPAGGGTGELFF
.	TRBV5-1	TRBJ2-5	CASRWSGQETQYF
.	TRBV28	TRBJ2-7	CASRTTSGTYEQYF
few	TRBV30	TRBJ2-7	CAWSGDTTYEQYF
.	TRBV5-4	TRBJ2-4	CASSSDQEGIQYF
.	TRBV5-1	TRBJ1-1	CASSPTDRGNTEAFF
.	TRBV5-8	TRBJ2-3	CASSASLAGVTQYF
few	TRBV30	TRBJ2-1	CACLRQGGEQFF
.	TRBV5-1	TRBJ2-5	CASSLVGTIAGETQYF
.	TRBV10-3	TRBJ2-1	CAISESVTRSYNEQFF
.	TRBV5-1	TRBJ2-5	CASSLGQGMWETQYF
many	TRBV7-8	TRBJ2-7	CASSLGGSGRSEQYF
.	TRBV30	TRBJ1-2	CAWSPDAGGYGYTF
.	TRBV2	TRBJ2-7	CASSPTGGRASYEQYF
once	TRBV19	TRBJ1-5	CASSIESVSNQPQHF
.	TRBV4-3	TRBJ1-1	CASTAPGPQRTEAFF
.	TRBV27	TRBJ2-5	CASRAITGTRPQQMSQYF
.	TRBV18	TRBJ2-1	CASSPGSSGFGNEQFF
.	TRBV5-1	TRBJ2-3	CASSPGLAGGADTQYF
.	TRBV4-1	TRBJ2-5	CASSPDPLETQYF
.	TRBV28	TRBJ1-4	CASNSGAYNEKLFF